The 27 T cell receptor beta chains below were found in one sample sequenced in a study of T cells in Graves' hyperthyroidism and ophthalmopathy. The investigators amplified TCR beta CDR3 regions from RNA transcripts. A set of HTBI primers served as the primers for a first-round RT-PCR of the TCR CDR3. MiXCR was run by TCRdb on the multiplex PCR reads, yielding one entry per CDR3 protein. The table lists hundreds of thousands of distinct CDR3 sequences, about 38% of them singletons. Sequencing was carried out using blood. These receptors were obtained from a man younger than 30 with Graves' hyperthyroidism.

The chain carries TRBV4-3 and TRBJ2-7; tentatively, D is TRBD1 (5 bases). CDR3 length: 15 amino acids. The germline CDR1 and CDR2 sequences are LGHNA and YSLEER. The V end lost 0 bases, the J end lost 2 bases, and 11 bases lay between the germline ends. CDR3 amino acids: CASSQDGAGTYEQYF. For the CDR3, the DNA is TGCGCCAGCAGCCAAGATGGGGCAGGGACCTACGAGCAGTACTTC.

This clonotype was counted only a few times. V is TRBV19 and J is TRBJ1-1, with D perhaps TRBD1 (5 bases). Germline lookup yields CDR1 LNHDA and CDR2 SQIVND (reference sequence). This CDR3 has 12 amino acids. V was pared by 8 bases and J by 2 bases, with 9 bases between. CDR3 DNA sequence: TGTGCCAGTGGGGACCCAAACACTGAAGCTTTCTTT. Translation: CASGDPNTEAFF.

V is TRBV12-3 or TRBV12-4 and J is TRBJ1-1; D might be TRBD1 (6 bases). This CDR3 region has 18 residues. Trimming removed 0 bases from V and 5 bases from J, with 22 bases in between. The CDR3 coding sequence is TGTGCCAGCAGTTTAGCGGCTAGCGGGAGGGGGAGGCGAACTGAAGCTTTCTTT. Translating it yields CASSLAASGRGRRTEAFF.

The V gene is TRBV6-1, the J gene TRBJ2-7; TRBD1 matches 8 bases. CDR3 length: 15 amino acids. Germline assignment: CDR1 MNHNS and CDR2 SASEGT. V gave up 4 bases and J gave up 3 bases; unmatched junction bases: 8. The CDR3 DNA follows: TGTGCCAGCAGTGTTTTCCGGGACAGGCTCTACGAGCAGTACTTC. Residues: CASSVFRDRLYEQYF.

This clonotype was detected ten times or more. The chain couples TRBV4-2 to TRBJ1-1; 8 positions match TRBD1. Germline assignment: CDR1 LGHNA and CDR2 YNFKEQ. CDR3 length equals 12 residues. Trimming took 4 bases from V and 11 from J; bases not matched to a gene: 6. The CDR3 spells CASSPQDRGAFF. In nucleotides, the CDR3 is TGTGCCAGCAGCCCTCAAGACAGGGGCGCTTTCTTT.

This clonotype was recorded many times. The chain recombines TRBV19 with TRBJ1-4; D gene unclear. There are 13 residues in the CDR3. Trimming cost V 4 bases and J 4 bases, with 7 bases left between them. The germline V gene has CDR1 LNHDA and CDR2 SQIVND (reference sequence). The CDR3 nucleotides read TGTGCCAGTAGTAACAGCATTAATGAAAAACTGTTTTTT. The encoded protein is CASSNSINEKLFF.

This clonotype has more than one count but fewer than ten. This chain connects TRBV3-1 to TRBJ2-7, with D perhaps matching TRBD1 or TRBD2 (5 bases each). V lost 10 bases, J lost 2 bases, and 9 bases lay in between. The CDR3 extends over 11 amino acids. Germline-derived CDR1 and CDR2 are LGHDT and YNNKEL (reference sequence). The CDR3 sequence: CATGTTYEQYF. For the CDR3, the DNA is TGTGCCACCGGGACGACCTACGAGCAGTACTTC.

This clonotype was seen repeatedly, ten times or more. The rearrangement links TRBV2 to TRBJ1-1; D is ambiguous. V dropped 1 base and J dropped 3 bases, with 9 bases sitting between them. Per germline, CDR1 SNHLY and CDR2 FYNNEI. The CDR3 runs 14 residues. CDR3 DNA sequence: TGTGCCAGCAGTGAAGGAGGTGGGCACACTGAAGCTTTCTTT. The encoded protein is CASSEGGGHTEAFF.

The genes are TRBV7-8 and TRBJ2-7; weak D call: TRBD1 (6 bases). The CDR3 extends over 14 amino acids. Germline V lookup: CDR1 SGHVS, CDR2 FQNEAQ. Trimming left V 0 bases short and J 5 bases short, with 11 bases between. The CDR3 DNA sequence: TGTGCCAGCAGCTTAGCGAGTCCAGGGGACGAGCAGTACTTC. Its translation: CASSLASPGDEQYF.

V and J are TRBV6-1 and TRBJ1-6; D may be TRBD1 (5 bases). Trimming cost V 10 bases and J 9 bases, with 10 bases left between them. The CDR3 spans 11 residues. Germline CDR1 is MNHNS and CDR2 is SASEGT. CDR3 amino acids: CATRRGSPLHF. CDR3 DNA sequence: TGTGCCACGAGAAGGGGTTCACCCCTCCACTTT.

This chain uses TRBV11-2 with TRBJ2-6; the D gene could be TRBD1 or TRBD2 (5 bases each). V was shortened by 7 bases and J by 0 bases, with 22 bases between the two germline ends. The V gene's germline CDR1 is SGHAT and CDR2 FQNNGV. There are 19 residues in the CDR3. Here the CDR3 reads CASTPTGAVIHSGANVLTF. The DNA for the CDR3 is TGTGCCAGCACCCCTACCGGGGCAGTTATCCACTCTGGGGCCAACGTCCTGACTTTC.

This clonotype was seen a few times. The chain employs TRBV6-5 and TRBJ1-1; D remains unclear. From germline, CDR1 is MNHEY and CDR2 SVGAGI. The CDR3 is made up of 13 amino acids. The V gene lost 2 bases and the J gene lost 5 bases, with 9 bases spanning the gap. The CDR3 sequence is CASSYLLLTEAFF. The CDR3 region has the DNA TGTGCCAGCAGTTACCTCCTCTTGACTGAAGCTTTCTTT.

Concerning this clonotype: A junction end diverges from the germline sequence, so it may reflect a read error. This chain links TRBV4-1 with TRBJ1-2; the D gene is possibly TRBD1 (5 bases). Germline values: CDR1 MGHRA, CDR2 YSYEKL. This CDR3 is 16 amino acids long. This CDR3 reads CASSRRSGGANYGYTF. CDR3 coding DNA: TGTGCCAGCAGCCGCCGCTCGGGGGGTGCTAACTATGGCTACACCTTC.

The rearrangement joins TRBV20-1 to TRBJ2-5; D may correspond to TRBD1 or TRBD2 (6 bases each). Trimming took 4 bases from V and 5 from J, leaving 17 bases between them. The CDR3 totals 14 residues. CDR1 DFQATT and CDR2 SNEGSKA come from the germline V gene (reference sequence). Written as DNA, the CDR3 is TGCAGTGCTACCCCCACGGGGGCTGAGGAGACCCAGTACTTC. Translating gives CSATPTGAEETQYF.

The chain couples TRBV29-1 to TRBJ2-5; 8 bases line up with TRBD2. The CDR3 has 13 residues. Losses at the gene ends were 8 bases for V and 4 bases for J; bases not matched to a gene: 9. Germline CDR1 and CDR2: SQVTM and ANQGSEA. The CDR3 here is CSLIRGGGETQYF. In DNA, the CDR3 is TGCAGCTTGATTCGGGGGGGCGGAGAGACCCAGTACTTC.

V usage is TRBV7-9 and J usage is TRBJ2-5, with 9 bases aligning to TRBD2. CDR3 size: 17 residues. Germline CDR1 reads SEHNR; CDR2 reads FQNEAQ (reference sequence). Trimming removed 0 bases from V and 1 base from J; junction bases left unmatched: 6. CDR3 nucleotides: TGTGCCAGCAGCTTAGCGCGGTCTAGCGGGACCCAAGAGACCCAGTACTTC. Encoded protein: CASSLARSSGTQETQYF.

In its sample, this clonotype was seen many times. This chain uses TRBV2 with TRBJ2-5, with a tentative D call TRBD2 (7 bases). The CDR3 consists of 12 residues. V was trimmed by 6 bases and J by 6 bases, leaving 11 bases between them. Germline values: CDR1 SNHLY, CDR2 FYNNEI. The CDR3, as DNA: TGTGCCAGCAGAGGGGGGGGAAAGACCCAGTACTTC. It specifies CASRGGGKTQYF.

The rearrangement links TRBV10-3 to TRBJ2-3; TRBD2 might be the D (6 bases). V shed 6 bases and J shed 4 bases, with 17 bases lying between them. CDR3 length equals 15 residues. The germline V gene encodes CDR1 ENHRY and CDR2 SYGVKD. The CDR3 region has the DNA TGTGCCATCAGCCGACTACCGGGAGACGCAGATACGCAGTATTTT. Its protein is CAISRLPGDADTQYF.

V and J are TRBV2 and TRBJ2-3; 10 bases are shared with TRBD2. This CDR3 contains 15 residues. J lost 2 bases, V lost 4 bases, and 3 bases had no gene match. The germline V gene has CDR1 SNHLY and CDR2 FYNNEI. DNA for the CDR3: TGTGCCAGCAGTGGGACTAGCGGTTTCACAGATACGCAGTATTTT. It codes for CASSGTSGFTDTQYF.

In its sample, this clonotype was seen a few times. The V call is TRBV9, the J call TRBJ2-5; 9 nucleotides align to TRBD1. V was clipped by 5 bases and J by 3 bases; unmatched bases: 5. The germline V gene has CDR1 SGDLS and CDR2 YYNGEE. The CDR3 totals 14 residues. The CDR3 spells CASSWGQGKETQYF. The CDR3 DNA reads TGTGCCAGCAGTTGGGGACAGGGAAAAGAGACCCAGTACTTC.

This clonotype came up many times. V is TRBV19 and J is TRBJ1-4; D is uncertain. V lost 3 bases, J lost 8 bases, and 10 bases lay in between. The germline CDR1 and CDR2 sequences are LNHDA and SQIVND (reference sequence). There are 13 residues in the CDR3. For the CDR3, the DNA is TGTGCCAGTAGTATCACCCGCGGAGAAAAACTGTTTTTT. Its protein is CASSITRGEKLFF.

The V gene is TRBV20-1, the J gene TRBJ1-3, with D possibly being TRBD1 (6 bases). The CDR3 is 16 residues long. Looked up from germline, CDR1 is DFQATT and CDR2 is SNEGSKA (reference sequence). The V gene lost 0 bases and the J gene lost 2 bases, with 14 bases spanning the gap. CDR3 amino acids: CSARDSKGETGNTIYF. The CDR3 DNA reads TGCAGTGCTAGAGATTCAAAGGGGGAAACTGGAAACACCATATATTTT.

The chain couples TRBV5-6 to TRBJ2-2, with D unclear. Trimming removed 0 bases from V and 3 bases from J, with 12 bases in between. The CDR3 contains 16 residues. From germline, CDR1 is SGHDT and CDR2 YYEEEE. In nucleotides, the CDR3 is TGTGCCAGCAGCTTGGGTTGGAGTGGGTACACCGGGGAGCTGTTTTTT. Its protein product is CASSLGWSGYTGELFF. Complete variable domain (other parts from reference TRBV5-6 and TRBJ2-2): DAGVTQSPTHLIKTRGQQVTLRCSPKSGHDTVSWYQQALGQGPQFIFQYYEEEERQRGNFPDRFSGHQFPNYSSELNVNALLLGDSALYLCASSLGWSGYTGELFFGEGSRLTVL.

This chain connects TRBV7-2 to TRBJ2-7; D perhaps matches TRBD2 (6 bases). Trimming shortened V by 2 bases and J by 5 bases, and 28 bases separated the two germline ends. Germline CDR1 and CDR2: SGHTA and FQGNSA. This CDR3 contains 19 residues. CDR3 DNA: TGTGCCAGCAGCTTATCACCCCCCAAGGGGCAAGGAGGGTCCCACGAGCAGTACTTC. This codes for CASSLSPPKGQGGSHEQYF. Drawing the rest from reference TRBV7-2 and TRBJ2-7, the complete variable domain is GAGVSQSPSNKVTEKGKDVELRCDPISGHTALYWYRQSLGQGLEFLIYFQGNSAPDKSGLPSDRFSAERTGGSVSTLTIQRTQQEDSAVYLCASSLSPPKGQGGSHEQYFGPGTRLTVT.

In this sample, this clonotype turned up many times. This chain connects TRBV19 to TRBJ1-5, with D maybe TRBD1 (5 bases). Germline V CDR1 and CDR2: LNHDA, SQIVND (reference sequence). V lost 3 bases, J lost 7 bases, and 13 bases lay in between. The CDR3 is 14 residues long. In DNA, the CDR3 is TGTGCCAGTAGTATCGGGAGGGCAGGGCAGCCCCAGCATTTT. Protein product: CASSIGRAGQPQHF.

Only a few counts were recorded for this clonotype. V usage is TRBV3-1 and J usage is TRBJ1-4; 7 bases are shared with TRBD1. The CDR3 covers 15 residues. With V trimmed by 3 bases and J by 6 bases, 7 bases remained unmatched. Germline loops: CDR1 LGHDT, CDR2 YNNKEL (reference sequence). CDR3 amino acids: CASSQAGTADEKLFF. The CDR3 nucleotides are TGTGCCAGCAGCCAGGCCGGGACAGCGGATGAAAAACTGTTTTTT.

The chain uses TRBV4-1 and TRBJ2-3, with D possibly matching TRBD2 (6 bases). The CDR3 consists of 13 residues. The germline gives CDR1 MGHRA, CDR2 YSYEKL. V gave up 1 base and J gave up 5 bases, with 7 bases separating them. The CDR3 region is CASSQVEGDTQYF. CDR3 coding DNA: TGCGCCAGCAGCCAAGTGGAGGGAGATACGCAGTATTTT.